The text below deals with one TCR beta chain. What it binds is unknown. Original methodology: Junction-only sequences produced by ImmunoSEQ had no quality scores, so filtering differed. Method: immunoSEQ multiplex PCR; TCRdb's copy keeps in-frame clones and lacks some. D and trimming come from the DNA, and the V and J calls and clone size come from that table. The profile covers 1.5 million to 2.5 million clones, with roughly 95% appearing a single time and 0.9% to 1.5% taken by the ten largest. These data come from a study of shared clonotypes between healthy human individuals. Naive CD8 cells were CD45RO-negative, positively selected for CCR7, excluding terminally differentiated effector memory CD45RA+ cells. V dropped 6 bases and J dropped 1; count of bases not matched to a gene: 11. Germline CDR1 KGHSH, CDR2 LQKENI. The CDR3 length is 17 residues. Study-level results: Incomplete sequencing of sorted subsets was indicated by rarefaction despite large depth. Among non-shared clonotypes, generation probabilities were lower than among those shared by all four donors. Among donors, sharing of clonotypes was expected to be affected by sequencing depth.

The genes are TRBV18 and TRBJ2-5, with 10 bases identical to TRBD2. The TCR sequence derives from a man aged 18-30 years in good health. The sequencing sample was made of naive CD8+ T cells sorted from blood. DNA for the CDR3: TGTGCCAGCTCCCCTTATAGGACTAGCGGCGTCCAAGAGACCCAGTACTTC. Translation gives CASSPYRTSGVQETQYF.